This T cell receptor (beta chain) appears in the sequencing data of a study of blood T cell repertoires in COVID-19. Germline V gene lookup returns CDR1 SEHNR and CDR2 FQNEAQ (reference sequence). V gave up 4 bases and J gave up 8 bases, with 8 bases separating them. This CDR3 region has 11 residues. The assay was immunoSEQ multiplex PCR, and TCRdb's table has in-frame clones only and misses some. Here the sample spans approximately 99,000 clones, roughly 84% being singletons. This sequence was found in a man between 65 and 79 years old with active or convalescent COVID-19. Sequenced sample: peripheral blood. The chain couples TRBV7-9 to TRBJ2-5, with D hard to call. CDR3 DNA sequence: TGTGCCAGCAGCTCCACTATTACCCAGTACTTC. Its protein product is CASSSTITQYF.